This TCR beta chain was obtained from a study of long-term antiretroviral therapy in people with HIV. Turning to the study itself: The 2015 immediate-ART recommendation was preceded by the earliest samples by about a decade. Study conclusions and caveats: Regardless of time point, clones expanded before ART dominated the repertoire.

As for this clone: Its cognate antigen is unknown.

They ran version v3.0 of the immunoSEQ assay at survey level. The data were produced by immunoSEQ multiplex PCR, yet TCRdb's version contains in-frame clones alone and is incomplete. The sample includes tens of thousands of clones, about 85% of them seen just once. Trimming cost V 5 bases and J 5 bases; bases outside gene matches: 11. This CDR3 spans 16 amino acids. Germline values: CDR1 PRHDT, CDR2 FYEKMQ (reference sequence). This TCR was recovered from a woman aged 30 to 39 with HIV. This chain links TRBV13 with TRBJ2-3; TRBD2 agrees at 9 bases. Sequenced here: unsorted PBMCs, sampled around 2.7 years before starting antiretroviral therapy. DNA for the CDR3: TGTGCCAGCAGCAACTCAGCGGGGGGTATAGAAGATACGCAGTATTTT. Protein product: CASSNSAGGIEDTQYF. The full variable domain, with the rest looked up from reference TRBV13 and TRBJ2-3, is AAGVIQSPRHLIKEKRETATLKCYPIPRHDTVYWYQQGPGQDPQFLISFYEKMQSDKGSIPDRFSAQQFSDYHSELNMSSLELGDSALYFCASSNSAGGIEDTQYFGPGTRLTVL.